The 11 T cell receptor beta chains below come from one sample, sequenced in a study of blood T cell repertoires in COVID-19. Produced via immunoSEQ multiplex PCR; TCRdb's table is partial and in-frame only. The repertoire includes 310,000 or so clones, 89% of them detected once, and nearly 6.5% sits in the top ten. Sample: peripheral blood. These receptors were collected from a man younger than 30 who had recovered from COVID-19.

The chain is built from TRBV5-4 and TRBJ2-5; 9 bases line up with TRBD2. The CDR3 has 15 amino acids. With 0 bases clipped from V and 4 bases from J, the junction kept 4 bases outside the gene matches. Germline V CDR1 and CDR2: SGHNT, YYREEE (reference sequence). In nucleotides, the CDR3 is TGTGCCAGCAGCTTGGATAGCGGGAGAGCAGAGACCCAGTACTTC. Translation gives CASSLDSGRAETQYF.

The V gene is TRBV5-4, the J gene TRBJ2-5; tentative D call: TRBD1 (5 bases). CDR3 length: 17 residues. Germline values: CDR1 SGHNT, CDR2 YYREEE (reference sequence). V was pared by 1 base and J by 5 bases, with 21 bases between. The CDR3 bases are TGTGCCAGCAGCTTGAACGACCGAGCGCAGGGTATGGAGACCCAGTACTTC. Its translation: CASSLNDRAQGMETQYF.

The V gene is TRBV20-1, the J gene TRBJ2-7, with 7 positions matching TRBD1. V lost 3 bases and J lost 0; bases outside the gene matches: 8. Germline V CDR1 and CDR2: DFQATT, SNEGSKA (reference sequence). This CDR3 has 15 residues. This CDR3 reads CSASRDRSSSYEQYF. The CDR3, as DNA: TGCAGTGCTAGTCGGGACAGATCCTCCTCCTACGAGCAGTACTTC.

This sequence joins TRBV10-3 and TRBJ2-1, with 7 bases identical to TRBD1. V shed 8 bases and J 5 bases; nucleotides not matched to a gene: 9. The CDR3 runs 14 residues. Germline V gene sequence: CDR1 ENHRY, CDR2 SYGVKD. CDR3 sequence (DNA): TGTGCCATCGCTCTAGGGACAGATAACAATGAGCAGTTCTTC. Its translation: CAIALGTDNNEQFF.

The rearrangement joins TRBV23-1 to TRBJ1-1; no firm D call. TRBV23-1 is placed among ORFs of uncertain function. The CDR3 is made up of 17 amino acids. V gave up 6 bases and J gave up 0 bases, with 20 bases separating them. The CDR3: CASRLTPGAFMNTEAFF. The CDR3 DNA follows: TGCGCCAGCAGGCTTACCCCGGGAGCGTTCATGAACACTGAAGCTTTCTTT.

The rearrangement joins TRBV4-3 to TRBJ1-6; no reliable D call. From germline, CDR1 is LGHNA and CDR2 YSLEER. The CDR3 totals 16 residues. The ends were cut back, 2 bases at V and 9 bases at J, with 17 bases in the middle. This CDR3 is CASSQRLVDPGSPLHF. For the CDR3, the DNA is TGCGCCAGCAGCCAAAGATTGGTAGATCCGGGTTCACCCCTCCACTTT.

The chain recombines TRBV7-9 with TRBJ1-4; D is unclear. Trimming left V 3 bases short and J 8 bases short, with 10 bases between. CDR1 is SEHNR, CDR2 FQNEAQ, per germline (reference sequence). The length of the CDR3 is 13 residues. The CDR3 reads CASSLRGQEKLFF. Written as DNA, the CDR3 is TGTGCCAGCAGCTTGCGGGGTCAGGAAAAACTGTTTTTT.

This clone appeared a single time. The chain carries TRBV4-3 and TRBJ1-2; perhaps TRBD1 as D (5 bases). Germline CDR1 is LGHNA and CDR2 is YSLEER. V was pared by 0 bases and J by 4 bases, with 9 bases between. CDR3 size: 14 residues. The CDR3 sequence: CASSQDRGGYGYTF. CDR3 DNA: TGCGCCAGCAGCCAAGATAGGGGCGGCTATGGCTACACCTTC.

The sample holds a few counts of this clone. The genes are TRBV29-1 and TRBJ2-7, with a tentative D call TRBD1 (6 bases). The germline V and J ends were trimmed by 1 base and 3 bases, with 7 bases remaining between them. Germline V gives CDR1 SQVTM, CDR2 ANQGSEA. This CDR3 comprises 12 residues. CDR3 in amino acids: CSVEVRGYEQYF. The CDR3 bases are TGCAGCGTTGAAGTCAGGGGCTACGAGCAGTACTTC.

The chain uses TRBV29-1 and TRBJ2-7, with TRBD1 matching 7 bases. CDR1 and CDR2 (germline): SQVTM, ANQGSEA. The CDR3 loop spans 12 amino acids. V lost 4 bases, J lost 5 bases, and 5 bases stayed unmatched. In nucleotides, the CDR3 is TGCAGCGTTGTTTGGACAGGCGACGAGCAGTACTTC. Its translation is CSVVWTGDEQYF.

The V and J genes are TRBV9 and TRBJ1-4; a possible D gene is TRBD1 (5 bases). The V gene lost 1 base and the J gene lost 7 bases, with 17 bases spanning the gap. CDR1 and CDR2 from the germline V gene are SGDLS and YYNGEE. The CDR3 spans 16 residues. CDR3 sequence reads: CASSVNVVSGGEKLFF. The DNA for the CDR3 is TGTGCCAGCAGCGTAAATGTGGTATCGGGGGGTGAAAAACTGTTTTTT.